This T cell receptor beta chain was identified during a study of blood T cell repertoires in COVID-19 (dated by TCRdb to the early 2020s). General notes on the study: Samples from collaborators originated in the United States, Italy and Spain and spanned both the acute and convalescent phases of COVID-19. The repertoires were released in a freely available public database intended as a resource for research on the immune response to SARS-CoV-2. The samples were drawn from the first 160 participants of the ongoing ImmuneRACE study and from more than 1,000 subjects provided by 6 global collaborators. The material from the prospective study consisted of cDNA or gDNA derived from T cells, B-cell-depleted T cells, or PBMCs. Sample metadata almost always included a de-identified subject ID, COVID-19 status, age in years and sex. Where available, HLA class I and class II types were taken from metadata supplied by the sample provider and were not determined by assay-based typing. The dataset comprised deeply sampled blood TCRbeta repertoires from subjects exposed to, actively infected with, or recovered from COVID-19.

TCRbeta CDR3 regions were amplified from genomic DNA using the immunoSEQ Assay, a bias-controlled multiplex PCR. The study's own analysis went as follows. Nucleated cell counts per sample were estimated from amplification of reference gene primers within the assay. Sequence reads were collapsed and filtered to measure the absolute abundance of every unique TCRbeta CDR3 rearrangement. Productive Simpson clonality was computed per sample as the square root of Simpson's diversity index over productive rearrangements. The immuneACCESS repertoire file appears here via TCRdb, limited to in-frame rearrangements. These files lack a portion of the clones; in checked studies, under half of the deficit traces to unresolved V genes, and the cause of the others is not known. V, J and clone size reflect that table, while D and trimming were determined from the DNA. The sample has some 67,000 clones on record, 88% of them singletons. The ten most abundant clones make up around 1.2% of the sample.

V is pared back by 5 bases and J by 4 bases, with 8 bases lying between the germline termini. The CDR3 spans 12 residues, from the cysteine through the phenylalanine. Only the CDR3 DNA stays, 36 bases, in frame from base 1. CDR1 is given as SGHAT and CDR2 as FQNNGV, both from the germline V gene. This clone was seen a single time. It lacks a known antigen. No qualities accompany the bases; no much larger clone lies one base away. Whole blood was collected in K2EDTA tubes by collaborating institutions according to the institutions' own protocols. For TCRbeta analysis, collaborator samples were shipped as frozen whole blood, as isolated PBMCs, or as DNA extracted from either sample type. Paper-wide results and their limitations: Clinical and demographic metadata were provided uncurated, with the amount varying by source and participant.

The source material was peripheral blood. The sequence joins TRBV11-2 to TRBJ1-2; no D gene can be assigned with confidence. The sequence derives from a woman aged 55-70 years with acute or convalescent COVID-19. The DNA sequence is as follows: TGTGCCAGCAGCCCTCAACTCTATGGCTACACCTTC. Translated, this is CASSPQLYGYTF.